Detailed here is one T cell receptor (beta chain). Each sample's input was 250 ng genomic DNA, 35,000 to 40,000 genome equivalents. The CDR3 extends over 15 amino acids. CDR1 is MDHEN and CDR2 is SYDVKM in the germline V gene. The sample is drawn from a study of T cell clusters in autoimmune cytopenias. One tube held mixed TRB-A and TRB-B primer pools for touch-down PCR. Reanalyzing the multiplex PCR reads, TCRdb keeps one entry per CDR3 protein, without DNA. Its table records about 4,300 distinct CDR3 sequences. The origin of this receptor is a human donor with an autoimmune cytopenia or autoimmune hepatitis (not recorded which). The specimen was peripheral blood. The chain couples TRBV28 to TRBJ1-6; the D call of TRBD1 rests on TCRdb alone, since no DNA is present to check it. CDR3 residues: CASTLEDRGYSPLHF.